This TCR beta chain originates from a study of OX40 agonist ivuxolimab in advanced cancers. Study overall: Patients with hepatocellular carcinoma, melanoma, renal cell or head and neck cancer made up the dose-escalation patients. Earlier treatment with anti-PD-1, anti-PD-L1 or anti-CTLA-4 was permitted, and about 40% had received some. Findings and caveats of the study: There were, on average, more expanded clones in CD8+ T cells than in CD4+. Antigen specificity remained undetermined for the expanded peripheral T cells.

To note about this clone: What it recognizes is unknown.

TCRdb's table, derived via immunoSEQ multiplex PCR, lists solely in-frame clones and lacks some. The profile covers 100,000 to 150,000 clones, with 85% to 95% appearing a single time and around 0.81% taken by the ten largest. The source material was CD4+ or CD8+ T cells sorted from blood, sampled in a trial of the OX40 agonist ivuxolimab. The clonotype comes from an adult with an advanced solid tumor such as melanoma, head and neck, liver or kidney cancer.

CDR3 in DNA: TGTGCCATCAGTAGAGCGGAAACTCCGACCCAACTGTTTTTT. Protein product: CAISRAETPTQLFF. The genes are TRBV10-3 and TRBJ1-4; D gene ambiguous. V lost 5 bases, J lost 12 bases, and 19 bases lay in between. Germline V CDR1 and CDR2: ENHRY, SYGVKD. CDR3 length: 14 residues.